Listed below are T cell receptor beta chains from one sample, sequenced in a study of molecular identifiers for immune sequencing clone quantification. Via MiXCR, TCRdb re-called the PCR reads, giving one row per CDR3 protein. Of about 640,000 distinct CDR3 sequences listed, about 20% are singletons. The material sequenced was naive CD8+ T cells from blood, with Jurkat cell RNA spiked in. The receptors were sampled from a human donor in good health. Some libraries in this study had Jurkat cell RNA spiked in. Both conserved end residues are part of each CDR3. The order of the fields is V gene, CDR3 protein.

v_gene: TRBV4-2
CDR3aa: CASSQEPFIAVGTGELFF

v_gene: TRBV4-1
CDR3aa: CASSQAFSSGETQYF

v_gene: TRBV6-2/TRBV6-3
CDR3aa: CASTHHDRGAEAFF

v_gene: TRBV6-2/TRBV6-3
CDR3aa: CASSTSHPGQGVVEQYF

v_gene: TRBV18
CDR3aa: CASSPGWGGLQETQYF

v_gene: TRBV12-3/TRBV12-4
CDR3aa: CASSLLRGEQFF

v_gene: TRBV11-2
CDR3aa: CASIRMTSGVYNEQFF

v_gene: TRBV7-9
CDR3aa: CASSLPGYGELFF

v_gene: TRBV6-1
CDR3aa: CASSVVVAGGYNEQFF

v_gene: TRBV7-3
CDR3aa: CASSPGDETQYF

v_gene: TRBV16
CDR3aa: CASKYPGGGQPQHF

v_gene: TRBV13
CDR3aa: CAGSPGQGYTEAFF

v_gene: TRBV27
CDR3aa: CASRPDEVYEQYF

v_gene: TRBV5-1
CDR3aa: CASSKTGDAGELFF

v_gene: TRBV5-1
CDR3aa: CASSLDLGESNEKLFF

v_gene: TRBV30
CDR3aa: CAWSPLTPSGELFF

v_gene: TRBV29-1
CDR3aa: CSVEARDSGYEQYF

v_gene: TRBV19
CDR3aa: CASSIVGSNEQFF

v_gene: TRBV10-2
CDR3aa: CASGGSSYSNQPQHF

v_gene: TRBV20-1
CDR3aa: CSASGLMRAGQSYNEQFF

v_gene: TRBV29-1
CDR3aa: CSVVSLETQYF

v_gene: TRBV7-9
CDR3aa: CASSPKRLRGNIQYF

v_gene: TRBV5-6
CDR3aa: CASSLSAEQYF

v_gene: TRBV6-6
CDR3aa: CASRTGIYTEAFF

v_gene: TRBV28
CDR3aa: CASSLDRAGVTEAFF

v_gene: TRBV19
CDR3aa: CAGSAGTASYEQYF

v_gene: TRBV19
CDR3aa: CASRTGTGSTDTQYF

v_gene: TRBV12-3/TRBV12-4
CDR3aa: CASSLLGQGALEKLFF

v_gene: TRBV19
CDR3aa: CATTSGSWNEQFF

v_gene: TRBV5-1
CDR3aa: CASSPWSTIHSGNTIYF

v_gene: TRBV20-1
CDR3aa: CSARETSRNAYEQYF

v_gene: TRBV7-9
CDR3aa: CASSPKTGVEQYF

v_gene: TRBV2
CDR3aa: CASSEARVGENTEAFF

v_gene: TRBV6-2/TRBV6-3
CDR3aa: CASSPYRDGRGEQFF

v_gene: TRBV24-1
CDR3aa: CATAWRTDTQYF

v_gene: TRBV12-3/TRBV12-4
CDR3aa: CASRSGLPEQYF

v_gene: TRBV1
CDR3aa: CTSPTEAVNSGNTIYF

v_gene: TRBV20-1
CDR3aa: CSARGARDRPPYEQYF

v_gene: TRBV7-9
CDR3aa: CASSLFFAGTSGNTGELFF

v_gene: TRBV5-6
CDR3aa: CASSLEAREQYF

v_gene: TRBV5-5
CDR3aa: CASSLVVDSSYNEQFF

v_gene: TRBV6-2/TRBV6-3
CDR3aa: CASSDSLNQPQHF

v_gene: TRBV20-1
CDR3aa: CSAKRAGSNLDGYTF

v_gene: TRBV20-1
CDR3aa: CSASPVVSGSSYEQYF

v_gene: TRBV2
CDR3aa: CASSEGQQETQYF

v_gene: TRBV7-6
CDR3aa: CASSLPGHNEQFF

v_gene: TRBV4-3
CDR3aa: CASSQDGGLAVDTQYF

v_gene: TRBV6-5
CDR3aa: CASSYAAGTNTGELFF

v_gene: TRBV4-2
CDR3aa: CASSPQARDPSYEQYF

v_gene: TRBV12-3/TRBV12-4
CDR3aa: CASSFSLGTDTQYF

v_gene: TRBV2
CDR3aa: CASSFPRGESGANVLTF

v_gene: TRBV19
CDR3aa: CASSMTGGTGTDTQYF

v_gene: TRBV15
CDR3aa: CATSARSADTQYF